These T cell receptor beta chains were read from a single sample in a study of blood T cell repertoires in COVID-19. Clones were read by immunoSEQ multiplex PCR, and TCRdb kept only the in-frame ones, dropping some. Of 57,000 or so clones in the sample, around 84% were seen once. The specimen sequenced was peripheral blood. Receptors were obtained from a man aged 65 to 85 with active COVID-19. CDR3s include the opening cysteine and the closing phenylalanine or tryptophan. A D gene is named only where the DNA matches it firmly. For some rows the clone size is stated as once, few or many, or as a class when expanded; others skip it.

>.|TRBJ1-5|15|TRBV2|.
CASSAGVASNQPQHF
TGTGCCAGCAGCGCGGGGGTTGCGAGCAATCAGCCCCAGCATTTT
>.|TRBJ2-1|13|TRBV3-1/TRBV3-2|.
CASSQNLRREQFF
TGTGCCAGCAGCCAAAACCTCCGGCGGGAGCAGTTCTTC
>once|TRBJ2-2|17|TRBV27|TRBD2
CASSWDWAGVNTGELFF
TGTGCCAGCAGTTGGGATTGGGCGGGAGTTAACACCGGGGAGCTGTTTTTT
>.|TRBJ1-1|13|TRBV2|.
CASSVGTGIGLLF
.
>few|TRBJ2-2|14|TRBV5-4|TRBD1
CASSLDRGTGELFF
TGTGCCAGCAGCTTGGACAGGGGCACCGGGGAGCTGTTTTTT
>.|TRBJ2-5|15|TRBV20-1|.
CSASRTRTPQETQYF
TGCAGTGCTAGTCGGACAAGAACCCCCCAAGAGACCCAGTACTTC
>.|TRBJ1-4|15|TRBV2|.
CASSEGGRDREKLFF
TGTGCCAGCAGTGAAGGGGGCAGGGATCGTGAAAAACTGTTTTTT
>.|TRBJ1-1|14|TRBV7-9|.
CASSLPQGYTEAFF
TGTGCCAGCAGCTTACCACAGGGATACACTGAAGCTTTCTTT
>once|TRBJ1-1|13|TRBV20-1|.
CSASQSGGTEAFF
TGCAGTGCTAGTCAATCGGGGGGCACTGAAGCTTTCTTT
>.|TRBJ1-1|16|TRBV2|TRBD1
CASTHWGTGADTEAFF
TGTGCCAGCACCCATTGGGGGACAGGGGCCGACACTGAAGCTTTCTTT
>.|TRBJ2-3|15|TRBV27|.
CASSSEQGGTDTQYF
TGTGCCAGCAGCTCTGAACAGGGAGGCACAGATACGCAGTATTTT
>.|TRBJ2-7|12|TRBV9|TRBD1
CASGTGAYEQYF
TGTGCCAGCGGTACAGGGGCCTACGAGCAGTACTTC
>.|TRBJ2-7|16|TRBV30|TRBD1
CAFTGPGTGIFYEQYF
TGTGCGTTCACCGGTCCGGGGACAGGGATTTTCTACGAGCAGTACTTC
>.|TRBJ2-3|15|TRBV29-1|.
CSVSGGGSVYDTQYF
TGCAGCGTCTCCGGGGGCGGGAGTGTGTACGATACGCAGTATTTT
>.|TRBJ1-2|15|TRBV19|TRBD1
CASSPATGTGYGYTF
TGTGCCAGTAGTCCCGCGACAGGGACGGGCTATGGCTACACCTTC
>.|TRBJ2-7|17|TRBV21-1|.
CASSKAPSGRGTYEQYF
TGTGCCAGCAGCAAAGCGCCTAGCGGGAGGGGAACCTACGAGCAGTACTTC
>.|TRBJ1-6|17|TRBV6-4|TRBD1
CASISLLGTGQNSPLHF
TGTGCCAGCATCTCTCTCCTTGGGACAGGGCAGAATTCACCCCTCCACTTT
>.|TRBJ2-7|15|TRBV7-9|TRBD1
CASSRGDRATYEQYF
TGTGCCAGCAGCCGTGGGGACAGGGCGACCTACGAGCAGTACTTC
>.|TRBJ2-2|19|TRBV7-3|TRBD2
CASSPKGREGLGADGELFF
TGTGCCAGCAGCCCGAAGGGGCGGGAGGGACTAGGAGCAGACGGGGAGCTGTTTTTT